The clone carrying this T cell receptor beta chain was observed many times. Its antigen is not identified. This sample is part of a study of T cell repertoires in cytomegalovirus infection. For the study at large: CMV epitopes used comprised recently identified HLA-C-restricted ones and well-studied HLA-B-restricted ones. It was the public TCR beta signatures that indicated both CMV infection and matching HLA type.

CDR3 length: 18 amino acids. Trimming stripped 8 bases from V and 5 bases from J, with 30 bases between. Germline V CDR1 and CDR2: LNHDA, SQIVND (reference sequence). Study-wide results and caveats: The study found HLA-C-restricted CMV-specific TCR beta clonotypes dominating the ex vivo response. CMV carriers having the relevant HLA were flagged by cumulative public TCR beta family frequency.

TCRdb reprocessed the reads via MiXCR and lists one record per CDR3 protein. The table has about 890,000 distinct CDR3 sequences, around 31% seen once. This receptor was taken from a human donor in good health (CMV status not recorded). Some clones in this sample may be carry-over from other donors' samples. The sample here was cultured CD8+ T cells from PBMCs, taken from culture after CMV antigen stimulation. The V call is TRBV19, the J call TRBJ1-2; maybe TRBD1 (5 bases). The CDR3 is CASSQMGQANGRGYGYTF. In DNA, the CDR3 is TGTGCCAGTTCCCAAATGGGGCAGGCCAACGGGCGTGGATATGGCTACACCTTC.